Below, 8 T cell receptor beta chains from the same sample are listed, as sequenced in a study of blood T cell repertoires in COVID-19. Data came from immunoSEQ multiplex PCR; TCRdb stores just in-frame clones and leaves some out. The sample holds under 300,000 clones, around 89% seen once. Material for sequencing was PBMCs or T cells enriched from blood (not recorded which). These receptors all stem from a woman aged 45-65 years who had recovered from COVID-19.

The J gene is TRBJ1-2, the V gene TRBV12-3 or TRBV12-4; D is unclear. The CDR3 consists of 13 residues. Deletions cut 3 bases from V and 5 bases from J, with 10 bases between. The CDR3: CASSFHSGYGYTF. DNA of the CDR3: TGTGCCAGCAGTTTTCACAGTGGTTATGGCTACACCTTC.

The J gene is TRBJ2-7, the V gene TRBV25-1; 9 bases match TRBD1. There are 15 residues in the CDR3. After removal of 5 bases from V and 1 base from J, the junction contained 6 bases not matched to a gene. Germline loops: CDR1 MGHDK, CDR2 SYGVNS. The CDR3 protein is CASSTHGTGSYEQYF. The CDR3 bases are TGTGCCAGCAGTACCCACGGGACAGGGTCCTACGAGCAGTACTTC.

The chain is built from TRBV18 and TRBJ1-5; D possibly corresponds to TRBD1 (6 bases). Trimming stripped 0 bases from V and 6 bases from J, with 15 bases between. Germline CDR1 is KGHSH and CDR2 is LQKENI. The CDR3 sequence is 16 residues long. CDR3 amino acids: CASSPPSGANGQPQHF. Here the CDR3 DNA reads TGTGCCAGCTCACCACCCTCAGGGGCCAACGGTCAGCCCCAGCATTTT. Full variable domain (rest looked up from reference TRBV18 and TRBJ1-5): NAGVMQNPRHLVRRRGQEARLRCSPMKGHSHVYWYRQLPEEGLKFMVYLQKENIIDESGMPKERFSAEFPKEGPSILRIQQVVRGDSAAYFCASSPPSGANGQPQHFGDGTRLSIL.

The chain joins TRBV19 to TRBJ2-5; D is perhaps TRBD1 (5 bases). Trimming took off 9 bases at V and 2 bases at J, with 13 bases between the two ends. Germline loops: CDR1 LNHDA, CDR2 SQIVND (reference sequence). The CDR3 is 13 amino acids. The CDR3 region is CASRQYQQETQYF. CDR3 sequence (DNA): TGTGCCAGCCGACAGTACCAACAAGAGACCCAGTACTTC.

The chain uses TRBV3-1 (or the pseudogene TRBV3-2) and TRBJ1-2; D remains ambiguous. V was trimmed by 4 bases and J by 4 bases, leaving 13 bases between them. Germline CDR1 reads LGHDT; CDR2 reads YNNKEL (reference sequence). The CDR3 has 14 amino acids. CDR3 loop: CASSPGVLGYGYTF. Written as DNA, the CDR3 is TGTGCCAGCAGCCCCGGGGTGCTGGGCTATGGCTACACCTTC.

To note about this clone: A single base separates this from a much larger clone, so it may be a read error. Other DNA sequences of this sample code for an identical CDR3. V is TRBV28 and J is TRBJ1-5, with TRBD1 matching over 7 bases. The CDR3 covers 15 residues. CDR1 MDHEN and CDR2 SYDVKM come from the germline V gene. V gave up 2 bases and J gave up 3 bases; unmatched junction bases: 4. The CDR3 loop reads CASSLAGGVNQPQHF. The CDR3 DNA follows: TGTGCCAGCAGTTTAGCAGGGGGTGTCAATCAGCCCCAGCATTTT.

This sequence joins TRBV28 and TRBJ2-1; 11 bases fit TRBD1. This CDR3 has 16 amino acids. V lost 2 bases and J lost 7; bases outside the gene matches: 7. Per the germline V gene, CDR1 is MDHEN and CDR2 is SYDVKM. The CDR3 coding sequence is TGTGCCAGCAGTTTACTGAGGACAGGGGGCAGGAATGAGCAGTTCTTC. Protein sequence: CASSLLRTGGRNEQFF.

The chain combines TRBV28 with TRBJ1-5, with 7 bases identical to TRBD1. The CDR3 is 18 residues long. Trimming removed 5 bases from V and 0 bases from J; junction bases left unmatched: 13. Germline V gene lookup returns CDR1 MDHEN and CDR2 SYDVKM. The CDR3 sequence is CASSPPRQGIYSNQPQHF. The CDR3 DNA is TGTGCCAGCAGTCCTCCACGACAGGGAATATATAGCAATCAGCCCCAGCATTTT.